This TCR beta chain was obtained from a study of T cell responses to AZD1222 COVID-19 vaccine. Study-wide results and caveats: As reported, nearly half of all spike-specific TCRs target variant regions that are unmutated. CD4 TCRs covered the whole spike, strongest at regions 160-218 and 743-854. There were mostly white British donors and more females than males, and clonal diversity was possibly underestimated. Breadth and depth of Spike-specific TCRs rose after two AZD1222 doses.

As regards this clone: Its specificity is unknown.

The data were produced by immunoSEQ multiplex PCR, yet TCRdb's version contains in-frame clones alone and is incomplete. The table shows 70,000 to 95,000 clones, with 75% to 90% occurring only once. The length of the CDR3 is 16 residues. The specimen comprised peripheral blood, sampled 28 days after the second AZD1222 dose. The receptor's source is an adult who received the AZD1222 COVID-19 vaccine. The V and J genes are TRBV21-1 and TRBJ1-2. TRBV21-1 counts as a pseudogene. CDR3: CASSKPGKKGPYGYTF. In nucleotides, the CDR3 is TGTGCCAGCAGCAAACCTGGGAAGAAAGGTCCCTATGGCTACACCTTC.